The entry that follows covers one T cell receptor (beta chain) sequence. What it binds is unknown. The sample comes from a study of cytotoxic CD8 clonotypes in ibrutinib-treated CLL. Study-level results: Rare overall, public clonotypes shrank or held steady under therapy.

Assay used: immunoSEQ multiplex PCR; TCRdb lists only in-frame clones, some missing. This table holds approximately 300,000 clones, roughly 79% found once. Trimming removed 4 bases at V and 1 base at J, with 18 bases between. Germline V gene data show CDR1 as SGDLS and CDR2 as YYNGEE. The CDR3 totals 17 residues. Libraries of TCR beta were made from 1.5 to 2.5 micrograms of genomic DNA that came from cryopreserved PBMCs. The chain uses TRBV9 and TRBJ2-1, with D possibly being TRBD1 or TRBD2 (6 bases each). This TCR derives from a human donor with chronic lymphocytic leukemia. Sequencing was performed on PBMCs, taken before ibrutinib treatment. CDR3 DNA sequence: TGTGCCAGCAGCCCTAGGCTCGGAGGGGGATCCTACAATGAGCAGTTCTTC. Translating it yields CASSPRLGGGSYNEQFF.